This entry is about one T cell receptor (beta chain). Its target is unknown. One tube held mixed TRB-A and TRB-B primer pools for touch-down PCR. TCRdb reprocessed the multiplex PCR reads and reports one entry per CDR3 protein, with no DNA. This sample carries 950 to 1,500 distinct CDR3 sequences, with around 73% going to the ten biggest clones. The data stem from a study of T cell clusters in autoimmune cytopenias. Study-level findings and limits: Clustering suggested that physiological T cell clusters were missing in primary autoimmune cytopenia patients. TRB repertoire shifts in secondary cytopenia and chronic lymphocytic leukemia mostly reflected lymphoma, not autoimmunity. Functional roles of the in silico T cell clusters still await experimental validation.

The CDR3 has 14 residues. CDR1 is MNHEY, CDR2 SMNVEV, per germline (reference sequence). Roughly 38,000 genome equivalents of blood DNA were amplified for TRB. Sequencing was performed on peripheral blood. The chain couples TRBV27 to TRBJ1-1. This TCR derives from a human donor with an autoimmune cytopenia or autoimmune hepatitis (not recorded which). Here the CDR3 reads CASSFRAERTEAFF.